These T cell receptor beta chains were read from a single sample in a study of T-cell memory formation after mild COVID-19. TCRdb called the 5' RACE reads again in MiXCR, with one record for every CDR3 protein. Of 350,000 to 550,000 distinct CDR3 sequences listed, about a sixth were seen once; the top ten hold 20% to 25%. Sequencing input: PBMCs or a T cell subset sorted from them (not recorded which). Source of these receptors: a man aged 18 to 30 who had mild COVID-19 (a few samples of this study predate the infection). Cell type and time point are not known. Both conserved end residues are part of each CDR3. Fields, in order: V gene, J gene, clone size, D gene, CDR3 length, CDR3 protein, CDR3 DNA. The D gene is left open where the match is weak. The listing skips clone size in some rows; elsewhere it reads once, few, many or a size class.

v_gene: TRBV28; j_gene: TRBJ1-3; abundance: few; d_gene: .; len: 16; CDR3aa: CASSLWGVSSGNTIYF; CDR3nt: TGTGCCAGCAGTTTATGGGGCGTGAGCTCTGGAAACACCATATATTTT
v_gene: TRBV11-2; j_gene: TRBJ2-1; abundance: .; d_gene: .; len: 11; CDR3aa: CASSYEAEQFF; CDR3nt: TGTGCCAGCAGCTATGAGGCTGAGCAGTTCTTC
v_gene: TRBV4-2; j_gene: TRBJ2-3; abundance: .; d_gene: TRBD2; len: 17; CDR3aa: CASSQGVAGGLTDTQYF; CDR3nt: TGTGCCAGCAGCCAAGGCGTAGCGGGGGGACTCACAGATACGCAGTATTTT
v_gene: TRBV7-9; j_gene: TRBJ1-1; abundance: many; d_gene: TRBD1; len: 14; CDR3aa: CASSFGTVNTEAFF; CDR3nt: TGTGCCAGCAGCTTCGGGACAGTGAACACTGAAGCTTTCTTT
v_gene: TRBV10-3; j_gene: TRBJ1-5; abundance: few; d_gene: .; len: 16; CDR3aa: CAISESTVGSNQPQHF; CDR3nt: TGTGCCATCAGTGAGTCCACAGTAGGGAGCAATCAGCCCCAGCATTTT
v_gene: TRBV7-9; j_gene: TRBJ2-5; abundance: .; d_gene: .; len: 14; CDR3aa: CASSLARGGETQYF; CDR3nt: TGTGCCAGCAGCTTAGCGAGAGGGGGAGAGACCCAGTACTTC
v_gene: TRBV7-9; j_gene: TRBJ2-1; abundance: few; d_gene: .; len: 12; CDR3aa: CASSIGTPEQFF; CDR3nt: TGTGCCAGCAGCATAGGGACACCGGAGCAGTTCTTC
v_gene: TRBV4-3; j_gene: TRBJ2-1; abundance: .; d_gene: TRBD2; len: 15; CDR3aa: CASSPGLAGWDEQFF; CDR3nt: TGCGCCAGCAGCCCGGGACTAGCGGGTTGGGATGAGCAGTTCTTC
v_gene: TRBV4-3; j_gene: TRBJ1-1; abundance: .; d_gene: .; len: 13; CDR3aa: CASSRVWGTEAFF; CDR3nt: TGCGCCAGCAGCCGGGTCTGGGGAACTGAAGCTTTCTTT
v_gene: TRBV18; j_gene: TRBJ2-7; abundance: .; d_gene: .; len: 13; CDR3aa: CASSPDGTYEQYF; CDR3nt: TGTGCCAGCTCACCGGACGGAACCTACGAGCAGTACTTC
v_gene: TRBV13; j_gene: TRBJ2-7; abundance: .; d_gene: .; len: 14; CDR3aa: CASSRPLSVYEQYF; CDR3nt: TGTGCCAGCAGCCGCCCCCTCAGTGTTTACGAGCAGTACTTC
v_gene: TRBV20-1; j_gene: TRBJ1-5; abundance: many; d_gene: .; len: 13; CDR3aa: CSAPVGEHQPQHF; CDR3nt: TGCAGTGCTCCGGTTGGGGAACATCAGCCCCAGCATTTT
v_gene: TRBV19; j_gene: TRBJ2-7; abundance: few; d_gene: TRBD2; len: 15; CDR3aa: CASRPGGALAYEQYF; CDR3nt: TGTGCCAGTCGCCCCGGGGGGGCCCTCGCCTACGAGCAGTACTTC
v_gene: TRBV6-2/TRBV6-3; j_gene: TRBJ2-3; abundance: few; d_gene: TRBD2; len: 15; CDR3aa: CASSYNGLAGGQSYF; CDR3nt: TGTGCCAGCAGTTACAACGGACTAGCGGGGGGGCAGTCGTATTTT
v_gene: TRBV6-2/TRBV6-3; j_gene: TRBJ2-1; abundance: few; d_gene: TRBD2; len: 18; CDR3aa: CASSYPLGAGGPRYEQFF; CDR3nt: TGTGCCAGCAGTTACCCGCTGGGGGCGGGGGGGCCGAGGTATGAGCAGTTCTTC
v_gene: TRBV11-2; j_gene: TRBJ1-5; abundance: .; d_gene: .; len: 13; CDR3aa: CASSLDYGQPQHF; CDR3nt: TGTGCCAGCAGCTTAGATTATGGTCAGCCCCAGCATTTT